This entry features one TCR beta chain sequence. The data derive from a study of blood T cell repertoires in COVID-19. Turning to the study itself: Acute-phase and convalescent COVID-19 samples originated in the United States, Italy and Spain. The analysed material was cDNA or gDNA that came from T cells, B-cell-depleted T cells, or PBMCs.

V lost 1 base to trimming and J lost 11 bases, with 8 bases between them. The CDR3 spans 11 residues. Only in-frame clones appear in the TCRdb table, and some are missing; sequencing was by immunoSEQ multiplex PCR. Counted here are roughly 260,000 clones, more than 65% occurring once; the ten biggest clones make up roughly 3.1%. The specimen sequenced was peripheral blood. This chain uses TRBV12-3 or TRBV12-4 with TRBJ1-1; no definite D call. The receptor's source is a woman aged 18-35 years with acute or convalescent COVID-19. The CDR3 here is CASSLEFRAFF. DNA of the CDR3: TGTGCCAGCAGTTTAGAATTTCGGGCTTTCTTT.